This TCR beta chain was observed in a study of regulatory T cells in long-lasting Graves disease. The sample holds many counts of this clonotype. TCR beta libraries were built with iRepertoire HTBI primers and Arm-PCR of CDR3 regions. MiXCR, run by TCRdb on the multiplex PCR reads, gives a single entry per CDR3 protein. Of roughly 530,000 distinct CDR3 sequences in the sample, 15% to 20% were seen once. Stated time point: newly diagnosed GD, antithyroid drugs for less than 3 months. Making the TCR library involved RNA that had been extracted from PBMCs. In germline, CDR1 is SGHAT, CDR2 FQNNGV. The CDR3 extends over 14 amino acids. Trimming removed 6 bases at V and 6 bases at J, with 17 bases between. This sample also belongs to another study, concerning T cells in Graves' hyperthyroidism and ophthalmopathy.

This sequence joins TRBV11-2 and TRBJ1-1; TRBD1 might be the D (6 bases). The material was peripheral blood mononuclear cells (PBMCs), obtained at new diagnosis, from a patient treated with antithyroid drugs. The TCR sequence derives from a middle-aged woman with Graves disease. CDR3 sequence: CASSMGHLKAEAFF. The CDR3 coding sequence is TGTGCCAGCAGTATGGGACACCTAAAGGCTGAAGCTTTCTTT.